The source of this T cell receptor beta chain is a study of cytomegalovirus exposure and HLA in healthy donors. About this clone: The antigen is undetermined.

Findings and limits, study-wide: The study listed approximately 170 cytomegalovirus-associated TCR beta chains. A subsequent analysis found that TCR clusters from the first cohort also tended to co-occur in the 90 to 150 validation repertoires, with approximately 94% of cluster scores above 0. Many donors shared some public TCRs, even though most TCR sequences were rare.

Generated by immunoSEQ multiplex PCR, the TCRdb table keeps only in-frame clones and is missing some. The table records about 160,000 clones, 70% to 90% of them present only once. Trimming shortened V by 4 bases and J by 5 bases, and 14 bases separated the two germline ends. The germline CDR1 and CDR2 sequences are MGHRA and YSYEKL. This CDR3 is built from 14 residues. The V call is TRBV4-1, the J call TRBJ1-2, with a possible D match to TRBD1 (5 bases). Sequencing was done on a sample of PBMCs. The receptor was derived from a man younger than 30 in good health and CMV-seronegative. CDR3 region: CASSPAGGRYGYTF. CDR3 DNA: TGCGCCAGCAGCCCAGCGGGGGGGAGGTATGGCTACACCTTC.